This record covers a single T cell receptor beta chain. The entry originates in a study of blood T cell repertoires in COVID-19. The CDR3 has 14 residues. Looked up from germline, CDR1 is SGHNT and CDR2 is YYREEE (reference sequence). V lost 4 bases to trimming and J lost 2 bases, with 13 bases between them. Generated by immunoSEQ multiplex PCR, the TCRdb table keeps only in-frame clones and is missing some. The table lists about 210,000 clones, more than 70% of them singletons, with 13% in the top ten. The TCR originated in a human donor in a cohort sampled during active COVID-19. The specimen sequenced was peripheral blood. The chain links TRBV5-4 to TRBJ2-7; perhaps TRBD1 as D (5 bases). This chain's CDR3 is CASSPGRAAYEQYF. Written as DNA, the CDR3 is TGTGCCAGCAGCCCCGGCAGGGCGGCCTACGAGCAGTACTTC.